The 20 T cell receptor beta chains given below trace back to one sample, sequenced in a study of T cell clonality in common variable immunodeficiency. Findings and limits, study-wide: Reportedly, TCR beta sequences from common variable immunodeficiency showed fewer deletions and N-nucleotide insertions.

Antigens for these TCRs are unknown. Assay used: immunoSEQ multiplex PCR; TCRdb lists only in-frame clones, some missing. Recorded here are around 28,000 clones, none singletons. The sample taken for sequencing was peripheral blood mononuclear cells. Source of these receptors: a human donor with common variable immunodeficiency.

Remarks on this clone: The sequence runs out 3 residues before the end of the CDR3; the remainder is reconstructed from the germline J gene. The rearrangement joins TRBV19 to TRBJ1-4; 12 bases align to TRBD1. V lost 10 bases and J lost 8; bases outside the gene matches: 11. Germline CDR1 LNHDA, CDR2 SQIVND (reference sequence). The length of the CDR3 is 15 residues. CDR3 bases read: TGTGCCACCGCCGGGACAGGGGGCTTAGGAGAAAAA. Translated: CATAGTGGLGEK. The full CDR3 is CATAGTGGLGEKLFF.

CDR3 amino acids: CASSLAASGGYGELFF. The covered CDR3 bases are TGTGCCAGCAGCTTAGCCGCTAGCGGGGGGTACGGGGAG. This sequence joins TRBV7-6 and TRBJ2-2; 11 nucleotides match TRBD2. The read terminates 3 residues ahead of where the CDR3 ends, so the germline J gene completes it. The CDR3 consists of 16 residues. CDR1 and CDR2 (germline): SGHVS, FNYEAQ. After removal of 0 bases from V and 7 bases from J, the junction contained 4 bases not matched to a gene.

Turning to this clone: The CDR3 is cut off 3 residues early in the read; its end comes from the germline J gene. The sample contains more than one DNA sequence encoding this CDR3. The chain links TRBV5-1 to TRBJ2-5, with TRBD2 matching over 8 bases. The CDR3 runs 16 residues. Trimming at V came to 0 bases and at J to 2 bases, leaving 6 bases not matched to a gene. Germline assignment: CDR1 SGHRS and CDR2 YFSETQ. The CDR3 bases that were read are TGCGCCAGCAGCTTGGCCTGGGCTAGCGGGCAAGAGACC. It is translated as CASSLAWASGQET. The entire CDR3 protein is CASSLAWASGQETQYF.

This clone turned up a few times. Sequencing ends 3 residues short of the CDR3 end; the germline J gene provides the rest. The rearrangement uses TRBV6-2 or TRBV6-3 and TRBJ2-1; 7 bases agree with TRBD2. CDR3 length: 17 amino acids. CDR1 and CDR2 (germline): MNHEY, SVGEGT. J was trimmed by 2 bases and V by 10 bases; bases with no gene match: 17. CDR3 DNA, as far as it was read: TGTGCCACCACTACACCCATGGGGCGGGGGACCTACAATGAG. As protein: CATTTPMGRGTYNE. The entire CDR3 reads CATTTPMGRGTYNEQFF.

Only a few counts were recorded for this clone. The read ends 3 residues before the CDR3 terminus; that terminus is restored from the germline J gene. The chain combines TRBV7-2 with TRBJ2-2; D not resolved. CDR3 size: 14 residues. The germline CDR1 and CDR2 sequences are SGHTA and FQGNSA. Between the trimmed V and J ends, which lost 5 bases and 2 bases, there was a span of 9 bases. CDR3 protein: CASSPGPNTGELFF. The CDR3 DNA, read in part, is TGTGCCAGCAGCCCCGGTCCCAACACCGGGGAG.

This clone qualifies as medium-sized. The observed sequence ends 3 residues before the CDR3 terminus, with the missing tail filled in from the germline J gene. The chain couples TRBV19 to TRBJ2-1; TRBD2 aligns across 10 bases. The junction had 7 bases not matched to a gene; V was cut back by 5 bases and J by 0 bases. The CDR3 is 17 residues long. From germline, CDR1 is LNHDA and CDR2 SQIVND (reference sequence). This CDR3 is CASSPGTSESSYNEQFF. The sequenced part of the CDR3 DNA is TGTGCCAGTAGTCCCGGGACTAGCGAGAGCTCCTACAATGAG.

Concerning this clone itself: The CDR3 goes on 3 residues after the read ends, and that part is filled in from the germline J gene. This rearrangement joins TRBV7-2 to TRBJ2-2, with 10 bases aligning to TRBD1. J was trimmed by 7 bases and V by 5 bases; bases with no gene match: 7. The CDR3 consists of 15 residues. Germline CDR1 SGHTA, CDR2 FQGNSA. CDR3 in amino acids: CASSNLGQGGGELFF. CDR3 bases read: TGTGCCAGCAGCAATTTAGGACAGGGGGGCGGGGAG.

The chain's CDR3 is CAWSGTGNYGYTF. Partial CDR3 DNA: TGTGCCTGGAGTGGGACAGGGAACTATGGC. This chain joins TRBV30 and TRBJ1-2; the match to TRBD1 covers 8 bases. The DNA ends 3 residues before the CDR3 does, and the rest of the CDR3 is filled in from the germline J gene. V shed 1 base and J 2 bases; nucleotides not matched to a gene: 0. The V gene's germline CDR1 is GTSNPN and CDR2 SVGIG (reference sequence). The CDR3 loop spans 13 amino acids. The full variable domain, with the rest looked up from reference TRBV30 and TRBJ1-2, is SQTIHQWPATLVQPVGSPLSLECTVEGTSNPNLYWYRQAAGRGLQLLFYSVGIGQISSEVPQNLSASRPQDRQFILSSKKLLLSDSGFYLCAWSGTGNYGYTFGSGTRLTVV.

The covered CDR3 bases are TGCGCCAGCAGCCCCCAGGGAGATCGCACAGATACG. Translated: CASSPQGDRTDT. The entire CDR3 reads CASSPQGDRTDTQYF. V is TRBV5-1 and J is TRBJ2-3; D assignment may be TRBD1 or TRBD2 (5 bases each). The read comes to an end 3 residues before the CDR3 does, leaving the germline J gene to fill in the end. CDR3 length: 15 amino acids. Per the germline V gene, CDR1 is SGHRS and CDR2 is YFSETQ. The ends were cut back, 4 bases at V and 1 base at J, with 13 bases in the middle.

The chain's CDR3 is CASSPGLSYEQYF. CDR3 DNA, as far as it was read: TGTGCCAGCAGCCCTGGCCTCTCCTACGAG. This chain connects TRBV11-1 to TRBJ2-7; D gene unclear. The read terminates 3 residues ahead of where the CDR3 ends, so the germline J gene completes it. In germline, CDR1 is SGHAT, CDR2 FQDESV (reference sequence). This CDR3 comprises 13 residues. V was shortened by 5 bases and J by 0 bases, with 8 bases between the two germline ends.

A note on this clone: Read coverage stops 3 residues before the CDR3 terminus; the germline J gene supplies the remainder. The rearrangement links TRBV6-2 or TRBV6-3 to TRBJ2-1; maybe TRBD2 (6 bases). The CDR3 covers 13 residues. With 6 bases removed from V and 4 bases from J, the gap between germline ends came to 10 bases. The V gene's germline CDR1 is MNHEY and CDR2 SVGEGT. The sequenced CDR3 bases are TGTGCCAGCAGGGCGGGGCCTTACAATGAG. Residues: CASRAGPYNE. The entire CDR3 reads CASRAGPYNEQFF.

Worth noting for this clone: The read ends 3 residues before the CDR3 terminus; that terminus is restored from the germline J gene. This rearrangement joins TRBV10-3 to TRBJ2-7; 8 nucleotides match TRBD1. Germline CDR1 reads ENHRY; CDR2 reads SYGVKD. V shed 4 bases, J shed 5 bases, and the junction held 7 bases outside the gene matches. The CDR3 has 14 amino acids. CDR3 region: CAISGGGTGHEQYF. CDR3 DNA (partial): TGTGCCATCAGTGGAGGTGGGACAGGCCACGAG.

For this clone: The CDR3 extends 3 residues past the end of the read, so its final part is completed from the germline J gene. The chain has TRBV6-2 or TRBV6-3 and TRBJ2-5; TRBD2 is a possible D gene (7 bases). Germline CDR1 and CDR2: MNHEY and SVGEGT. V gave up 4 bases and J gave up 1 base, with 13 bases separating them. The CDR3 totals 15 residues. CDR3 residues: CASSFAGAFQETQYF. CDR3 DNA (partial): TGTGCCAGCAGTTTCGCGGGGGCTTTCCAAGAGACC.

This clone was counted only a few times. The CDR3 extends 3 residues past the end of the read, so its final part is completed from the germline J gene. The rearrangement joins TRBV7-9 to TRBJ2-3, with 9 bases identical to TRBD1. Germline loops: CDR1 SEHNR, CDR2 FQNEAQ (reference sequence). The V and J ends lost 5 bases and 7 bases, in that order; junction bases with no gene match: 10. The CDR3 has 15 residues. CDR3 sequence: CASSPGTGYFYTQYF. The sequenced part of the CDR3 DNA is TGTGCCAGCAGCCCGGGGACAGGGTACTTCTATACG.

This clone was picked up a small number of times. The read stops 3 residues short of the end of the CDR3; the missing end is completed from the germline J gene. This chain links TRBV5-1 with TRBJ2-3, with D possibly matching TRBD1 (6 bases). CDR3 size: 16 residues. The germline V gene encodes CDR1 SGHRS and CDR2 YFSETQ. Deletions cut 0 bases from V and 2 bases from J, with 13 bases between. Incomplete CDR3 DNA: TGCGCCAGCAGCTTGGGAGTGGCAGGGGTCACAGATACG. Residues: CASSLGVAGVTDT. The CDR3 in full is CASSLGVAGVTDTQYF.

Concerning this clone itself: The missing CDR3 end, 3 residues past where the read stops, is filled in from the germline J gene. This chain uses TRBV18 with TRBJ2-1, with a weak D call TRBD2 (5 bases). With 3 bases removed from V and 5 bases from J, the gap between germline ends came to 8 bases. The CDR3 is 13 amino acids. Germline lookup yields CDR1 KGHSH and CDR2 LQKENI. The DNA read from the CDR3 is TGTGCCAGCTCACCCCCCGGGGACAATGAG. Protein product: CASSPPGDNE. The whole CDR3 sequence is CASSPPGDNEQFF.

Note on this clone: The CDR3 is cut off 3 residues early in the read; its end comes from the germline J gene. The chain is built from TRBV6-1 and TRBJ1-5; D is ambiguous. Germline CDR1 reads MNHNS; CDR2 reads SASEGT. With 2 bases removed from V and 0 bases from J, the gap between germline ends came to 8 bases. This CDR3 is built from 15 residues. CDR3 protein: CASSETAYSNQPQHF. The part of the CDR3 DNA that was read is TGTGCCAGCAGTGAAACAGCTTATAGCAATCAGCCC.

This clone was found a few times. Sequencing ends 3 residues short of the CDR3 end; the germline J gene provides the rest. This chain joins TRBV29-1 and TRBJ2-5; D remains unclear. Trimming took off 4 bases at V and 5 bases at J, with 8 bases between the two ends. The CDR3 is 11 amino acids. The V gene's germline CDR1 is SQVTM and CDR2 ANQGSEA. The covered CDR3 bases are TGCAGCGTTGCCCATTTGGAGACC. It translates to CSVAHLET. The entire CDR3 protein is CSVAHLETQYF.

This clone was counted many times. The read ends 3 residues early relative to the CDR3; the germline J gene fills the gap. The chain carries TRBV10-3 and TRBJ2-7, with D possibly matching TRBD2 (7 bases). The CDR3 contains 14 residues. V lost 5 bases to trimming and J lost 6 bases, with 17 bases between them. CDR1 is ENHRY, CDR2 SYGVKD, per germline. CDR3 DNA, as far as it was read: TGTGCCATCAGTTTGGCGGGGGCCACCCGCGAG. Translation: CAISLAGATRE. The CDR3 reads in full as CAISLAGATREQYF.

In the case of this clone: Coverage ceases 3 residues before the CDR3 finishes, and the germline J gene fills in the end. V usage is TRBV19 and J usage is TRBJ2-3, with 8 bases that match TRBD2. The V and J ends lost 6 bases and 1 base, in that order; junction bases with no gene match: 3. CDR1 and CDR2 (germline): LNHDA, SQIVND (reference sequence). CDR3 length: 14 residues. The part of the CDR3 DNA that was read is TGTGCCAGTAGCACAGCGGGGGGCACAGATACG. Protein product: CASSTAGGTDT. The entire CDR3 sequence reads CASSTAGGTDTQYF. The entire variable domain, with the rest obtained from reference TRBV19 and TRBJ2-3, is as follows: DGGITQSPKYLFRKEGQNVTLSCEQNLNHDAMYWYRQDPGQGLRLIYYSQIVNDFQKGDIAEGYSVSREKKESFPLTVTSAQKNPTAFYLCASSTAGGTDTQYFGPGTRLTVL.